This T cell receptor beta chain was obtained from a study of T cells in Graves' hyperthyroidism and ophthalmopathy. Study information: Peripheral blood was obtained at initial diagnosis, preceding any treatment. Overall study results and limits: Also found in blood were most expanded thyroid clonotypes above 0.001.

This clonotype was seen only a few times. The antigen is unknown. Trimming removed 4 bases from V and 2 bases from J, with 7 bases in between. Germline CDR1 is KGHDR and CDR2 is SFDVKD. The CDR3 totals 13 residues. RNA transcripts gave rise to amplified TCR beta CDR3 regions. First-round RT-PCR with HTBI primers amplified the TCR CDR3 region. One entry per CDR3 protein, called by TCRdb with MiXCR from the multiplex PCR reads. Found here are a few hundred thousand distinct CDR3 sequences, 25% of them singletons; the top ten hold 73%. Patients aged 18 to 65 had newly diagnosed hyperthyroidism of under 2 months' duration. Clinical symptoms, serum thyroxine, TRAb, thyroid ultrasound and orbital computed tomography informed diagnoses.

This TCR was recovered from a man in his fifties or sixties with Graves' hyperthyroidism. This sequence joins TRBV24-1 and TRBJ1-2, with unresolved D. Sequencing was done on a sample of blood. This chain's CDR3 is CATSEGGNYGYTF. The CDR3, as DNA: TGTGCCACCAGTGAGGGCGGCAACTATGGCTACACCTTC.